A single sample gave rise to the 21 T cell receptor beta chains below, sequenced in a study of T cell changes during pregnancy in multiple sclerosis. Repertoires were generated with immunoSEQ multiplex PCR, while TCRdb's copy carries only in-frame clones and drops some. Of roughly 100,000 clones listed, 91% were seen once; the top ten hold around 1.8%. Here the sequenced sample was peripheral blood, taken after pregnancy. The receptors originated from a female donor in good health, enrolled as a control in a pregnancy study.

V and J are TRBV28 and TRBJ2-4; D might be TRBD1 (6 bases). V lost 4 bases and J 0 bases, leaving 16 bases between the germline ends. In germline, CDR1 is MDHEN, CDR2 SYDVKM. The CDR3 spans 17 residues. CDR3 residues: CASSSQGTRLAKNIQYF. The CDR3 coding sequence is TGTGCCAGCAGTTCACAGGGTACAAGGCTAGCCAAAAACATTCAGTACTTC.

CDR3 protein: CASSLTGTGRYEQYF. The CDR3 region has the DNA TGTGCCAGCAGCCTAACCGGGACAGGGAGGTACGAGCAGTACTTC. The chain carries TRBV13 and TRBJ2-7; 9 bases line up with TRBD1. CDR1 is PRHDT and CDR2 is FYEKMQ in the germline V gene (reference sequence). V was clipped by 5 bases and J by 4 bases; unmatched bases: 9. This CDR3 region has 15 residues.

The rearrangement links TRBV18 to TRBJ2-6; 10 bases match TRBD1. The ends lost 2 bases at V and 2 bases at J; junction bases unmatched: 0. Germline CDR1 is KGHSH and CDR2 is LQKENI. The CDR3 is 16 residues long. CDR3 amino acids: CASSPGTGAGANVLTF. For the CDR3, the DNA is TGTGCCAGCTCACCAGGGACAGGGGCTGGGGCCAACGTCCTGACTTTC.

The V gene is TRBV7-9, the J gene TRBJ2-7; TRBD1 agrees at 10 bases. CDR1 and CDR2 (germline): SEHNR, FQNEAQ (reference sequence). CDR3 length: 14 amino acids. The V segment lost 0 bases and the J segment 4 bases; nucleotides outside the gene matches: 0. CDR3 nucleotides: TGTGCCAGCAGCTTAGCGGACAGGGGGTACGAGCAGTACTTC. Translating it yields CASSLADRGYEQYF.

J is TRBJ1-1 and V is TRBV30; 8 positions match TRBD1. The CDR3 sequence is 13 residues long. Trimming at V came to 3 bases and at J to 1 base, leaving 1 base not matched to a gene. Germline V lookup: CDR1 GTSNPN, CDR2 SVGIG (reference sequence). The CDR3 is CAWRDRANTEAFF. The CDR3 coding sequence is TGTGCCTGGAGGGACAGGGCGAACACTGAAGCTTTCTTT.

This clone came up a few times. The J gene is TRBJ1-1, the V gene TRBV13, with TRBD1 as a possible D gene (6 bases). V lost 0 bases to trimming and J lost 11 bases, with 16 bases between them. Looked up from germline, CDR1 is PRHDT and CDR2 is FYEKMQ (reference sequence). The CDR3 covers 14 residues. The CDR3 loop reads CASSLGTGFESAFF. CDR3 in DNA: TGTGCCAGCAGCTTAGGAACAGGGTTTGAATCGGCTTTCTTT. Combining the CDR3 with reference TRBV13 and TRBJ1-1 gives the whole variable domain AAGVIQSPRHLIKEKRETATLKCYPIPRHDTVYWYQQGPGQDPQFLISFYEKMQSDKGSIPDRFSAQQFSDYHSELNMSSLELGDSALYFCASSLGTGFESAFFGQGTRLTVV.

This chain connects TRBV25-1 to TRBJ1-3; TRBD1 matches at 7 bases. Germline V gene sequence: CDR1 MGHDK, CDR2 SYGVNS. The CDR3 runs to 17 residues. The trim removed 4 bases at V and 0 bases at J, leaving 9 bases unmatched. CDR3 protein: CASSATGDPRSGNTIYF. The CDR3 coding sequence is TGTGCCAGCAGTGCCACAGGGGATCCGCGCTCTGGAAACACCATATATTTT.

The chain is built from TRBV28 and TRBJ2-5; perhaps TRBD1 as D (6 bases). With 11 bases removed from V and 3 bases from J, the gap between germline ends came to 13 bases. The V gene's germline CDR1 is MDHEN and CDR2 SYDVKM. This CDR3 comprises 12 residues. This CDR3 reads CASLGGKETQYF. For the CDR3, the DNA is TGTGCCTCCTTAGGGGGAAAAGAGACCCAGTACTTC.

The rearrangement uses TRBV13 and TRBJ2-3, with TRBD2 matching 8 bases. The CDR3 totals 16 residues. The trim removed 0 bases at V and 0 bases at J, leaving 2 bases unmatched. CDR1 is PRHDT, CDR2 FYEKMQ, per germline (reference sequence). The CDR3 here is CASSLGRLASTDTQYF. The CDR3 nucleotides read TGTGCCAGCAGCTTAGGGCGACTAGCGAGCACAGATACGCAGTATTTT.

V is TRBV5-6 and J is TRBJ2-3; 12 nucleotides align to TRBD1. The CDR3 totals 16 residues. CDR1 and CDR2 from the germline V gene are SGHDT and YYEEEE. Trimming took 0 bases from V and 4 from J; bases not matched to a gene: 3. The DNA of the CDR3 is TGTGCCAGCAGCTTGGGGGGACAGGGGGCACCAGATACGCAGTATTTT. This sequence encodes CASSLGGQGAPDTQYF.

A note on this clone: The junction and the germline gene differ at one end; a read error may be behind it. This chain uses TRBV2 with TRBJ2-7; D is possibly TRBD1 (5 bases). The CDR3 is 12 amino acids. CDR1 SNHLY and CDR2 FYNNEI come from the germline V gene. The CDR3 DNA reads TGTGCCAGCAGTGAGGATTTTTGGGGCCTGCGCTTC. Its protein product is CASSEDFWGLRF.

The rearrangement links TRBV5-4 to TRBJ1-1; D not certain. The CDR3 is 13 amino acids. With 4 bases removed from V and 4 bases from J, the gap between germline ends came to 11 bases. Germline CDR1 and CDR2: SGHNT and YYREEE (reference sequence). CDR3 amino acids: CASSPPESTEAFF. CDR3 nucleotide sequence: TGTGCCAGCAGCCCGCCTGAGTCCACTGAAGCTTTCTTT.

This clone was detected only once. The rearrangement uses TRBV18 and TRBJ2-1; no clear D gene. Germline CDR1 is KGHSH and CDR2 is LQKENI. V was trimmed by 1 base and J by 0 bases, leaving 7 bases between them. The CDR3 has 15 residues. CDR3 sequence: CASSPRGGSYNEQFF. In DNA, the CDR3 is TGTGCCAGCTCACCACGAGGCGGCTCCTACAATGAGCAGTTCTTC.

This chain links TRBV28 with TRBJ1-4; no definite D call. Germline-derived CDR1 and CDR2 are MDHEN and SYDVKM. The CDR3 extends over 13 amino acids. Trimming took 7 bases from V and 6 from J, leaving 12 bases between them. The CDR3 protein is CASTPGGYEKLFF. CDR3 in DNA: TGTGCCAGCACCCCGGGAGGTTATGAAAAACTGTTTTTT.

J is TRBJ1-1 and V is TRBV30, with unresolved D. This CDR3 contains 13 residues. V lost 5 bases, J lost 5 bases, and 15 bases lay in between. The V gene's germline CDR1 is GTSNPN and CDR2 SVGIG (reference sequence). This chain's CDR3 is CAWGRHPGTEAFF. The CDR3 nucleotides are TGTGCCTGGGGGAGACACCCTGGGACTGAAGCTTTCTTT.

CDR3 nucleotides: TGCGCCAGCAGCTCTGGACCTAGGGGAAAACTGTTTTTT. Translation gives CASSSGPRGKLFF. V is TRBV5-1 and J is TRBJ1-4; a weak D match, TRBD1 (5 bases). Germline CDR1 is SGHRS and CDR2 is YFSETQ. V was clipped by 3 bases and J by 10 bases, with 13 bases between them. The CDR3 extends over 13 amino acids. Complete variable domain (other parts from reference TRBV5-1 and TRBJ1-4): KAGVTQTPRYLIKTRGQQVTLSCSPISGHRSVSWYQQTPGQGLQFLFEYFSETQRNKGNFPGRFSGRQFSNSRSEMNVSTLELGDSALYLCASSSGPRGKLFFGSGTQLSVL.

V and J are TRBV7-2 and TRBJ2-1; 8 bases line up with TRBD1. Looked up from germline, CDR1 is SGHTA and CDR2 is FQGNSA. V gave up 6 bases and J gave up 0 bases; unmatched junction bases: 7. CDR3 size: 16 residues. This chain's CDR3 is CASRFDRGGSYNEQFF. In DNA form, the CDR3 reads TGTGCCAGCAGATTTGACAGGGGAGGCTCCTACAATGAGCAGTTCTTC.

The V call is TRBV28, the J call TRBJ1-2; 10 bases are a match to TRBD1. The CDR3 has 14 amino acids. The V gene's germline CDR1 is MDHEN and CDR2 SYDVKM. V gave up 5 bases and J gave up 6 bases; unmatched junction bases: 6. CDR3 in amino acids: CASSVPGQGNGYTF. In DNA form, the CDR3 reads TGTGCCAGCAGTGTTCCGGGACAGGGGAATGGCTACACCTTC.

The rearrangement uses TRBV6-1 and TRBJ1-5, with D perhaps TRBD1 (5 bases). The CDR3 totals 14 residues. V lost 7 bases, J lost 6 bases, and 16 bases lay in between. Germline assignment: CDR1 MNHNS and CDR2 SASEGT. The CDR3 here is CASTRGGAVQPQHF. The CDR3, as DNA: TGTGCCAGCACTAGGGGAGGAGCCGTTCAGCCCCAGCATTTT.

V and J are TRBV5-4 and TRBJ1-2; D unresolved. This CDR3 comprises 15 residues. Trimming took 4 bases from V and 4 from J, leaving 17 bases between them. From germline, CDR1 is SGHNT and CDR2 YYREEE (reference sequence). CDR3 residues: CASSLEPSPLYGYTF. CDR3 coding DNA: TGTGCCAGCAGCCTAGAGCCATCCCCCCTCTATGGCTACACCTTC.

The gene calls are TRBV9 and TRBJ1-3; no clear D. V was cut by 0 bases and J by 3 bases, with 7 bases left in between. From germline, CDR1 is SGDLS and CDR2 YYNGEE. The CDR3 extends over 14 amino acids. CDR3 coding DNA: TGTGCCAGCAGCGTAGATACCTATGGAAACACCATATATTTT. It specifies CASSVDTYGNTIYF.